These T cell receptor beta chains were read from a single sample in a study of cytomegalovirus exposure and HLA in healthy donors. Assay used: immunoSEQ multiplex PCR; TCRdb lists only in-frame clones, some missing. The sample has tens of thousands of clones; 67% are singletons. Sequencing was carried out using PBMCs. All receptors derive from a woman in her fifties or sixties in good health and CMV-seropositive. Both conserved end residues are part of each CDR3. Each record gives: J gene, D gene, clone size, V gene, CDR3 DNA, CDR3 protein. A D gene is named only where the DNA matches it firmly. Size is stated for part of the rows, as once, few or many counts, or as a class when the clone is expanded.

j_call: TRBJ2-2
d_call: TRBD1
clone_size: few
v_call: TRBV6-5
cdr3_nt: TGTGCCAGCACCTCAGGGGGCGCGGGAACCGGGGAGCTGTTTTTT
cdr3_aa: CASTSGGAGTGELFF

j_call: TRBJ1-4
d_call: .
clone_size: .
v_call: TRBV11-2
cdr3_nt: TGTGCCAGCAGCTTCGGGGACAAACAGGATTTT
cdr3_aa: CASSFGDKQDF

j_call: TRBJ2-1
d_call: .
clone_size: .
v_call: TRBV6-5
cdr3_nt: TGTGCCAGCAGTCCGGGACTCCAGGGCACTGAGCAGTTCTTC
cdr3_aa: CASSPGLQGTEQFF

j_call: TRBJ2-2
d_call: .
clone_size: .
v_call: TRBV7-6
cdr3_nt: TGTGCCAGCAGCTTAACAGGGAACACCGGGGAGCTGTTTTTT
cdr3_aa: CASSLTGNTGELFF

j_call: TRBJ2-5
d_call: .
clone_size: .
v_call: TRBV7-6
cdr3_nt: TGTGCCAGCAGAGTCAAGCCTGGGGGGTACCAAGAGACCCAGTACTTC
cdr3_aa: CASRVKPGGYQETQYF

j_call: TRBJ1-4
d_call: .
clone_size: .
v_call: TRBV7-3
cdr3_nt: TGTGCCAGCAGCCTTTCCGGAGCAACTAATGAAAAACTGTTTTTT
cdr3_aa: CASSLSGATNEKLFF

j_call: TRBJ2-3
d_call: .
clone_size: few
v_call: TRBV2
cdr3_nt: TGTGCCAGCACTCCGGACACAGAGTCGGATACGCAGTATTTT
cdr3_aa: CASTPDTESDTQYF

j_call: TRBJ1-5
d_call: .
clone_size: .
v_call: TRBV5-1
cdr3_nt: TGCGCCAGCAGCCCCGAGGGAGGCAATCAGCCCCAGCATTTT
cdr3_aa: CASSPEGGNQPQHF

j_call: TRBJ1-3
d_call: .
clone_size: .
v_call: TRBV6-6
cdr3_nt: TGTGCCAGCAGTTACGGGGGGACGGTCTCTGGAAACACCATATATTTT
cdr3_aa: CASSYGGTVSGNTIYF

j_call: TRBJ2-7
d_call: TRBD2
clone_size: .
v_call: TRBV4-1
cdr3_nt: TGCGCCAGCAGCCGGACTAGCGGGGGGGCCGAGGAGCAGTACTTC
cdr3_aa: CASSRTSGGAEEQYF

j_call: TRBJ2-5
d_call: .
clone_size: .
v_call: TRBV2
cdr3_nt: TGTGCCAGCAGTGAAGACGTGAGCTTCCAAGAGACCCAGTACTTC
cdr3_aa: CASSEDVSFQETQYF

j_call: TRBJ1-2
d_call: TRBD1
clone_size: .
v_call: TRBV30
cdr3_nt: TGTGCCTGGAGGAGGGACAGGGAAGGCTACACCTTC
cdr3_aa: CAWRRDREGYTF

j_call: TRBJ1-1
d_call: TRBD1
clone_size: .
v_call: TRBV15
cdr3_nt: TGTGCCACCCGGACAGGGCAGAACACTGAAGCTTTCTTT
cdr3_aa: CATRTGQNTEAFF

j_call: TRBJ2-3
d_call: .
clone_size: .
v_call: TRBV7-7
cdr3_nt: TGTGCCAGCAGCTTAGAGCCGACTAGCACAGATACGCAGTATTTT
cdr3_aa: CASSLEPTSTDTQYF

j_call: TRBJ1-1
d_call: .
clone_size: once
v_call: TRBV10-1
cdr3_nt: TGCGCCACCCGAATGGGCGCGGGGACTGAAGCTTTCTTT
cdr3_aa: CATRMGAGTEAFF

j_call: TRBJ1-1
d_call: .
clone_size: .
v_call: TRBV9
cdr3_nt: TGTGCCAGCAGCGTAGCAAGCCGGACTGAAGCTTTCTTT
cdr3_aa: CASSVASRTEAFF

j_call: TRBJ2-2
d_call: TRBD1
clone_size: once
v_call: TRBV2
cdr3_nt: TGTGCCGGACAGGGGGCCCCGGGCACCGGGGAGCTGTTTTTT
cdr3_aa: CAGQGAPGTGELFF

j_call: TRBJ2-3
d_call: .
clone_size: .
v_call: TRBV7-2
cdr3_nt: TGTGCCAGCAGCTTAGCTCCGGGGGCAGATACGCAGTATTTT
cdr3_aa: CASSLAPGADTQYF

j_call: TRBJ2-5
d_call: .
clone_size: .
v_call: TRBV11-2
cdr3_nt: TGTGCCAGCAGCTTAGCGAGGGAGACCCAGTACTTC
cdr3_aa: CASSLARETQYF

j_call: TRBJ1-2
d_call: TRBD1
clone_size: .
v_call: TRBV7-9
cdr3_nt: TGTGCCAGCAGCCTGTCCTCCATCGGTCGGGACAGGGAAGGCTACACCTTC
cdr3_aa: CASSLSSIGRDREGYTF

j_call: TRBJ1-2
d_call: TRBD1
clone_size: .
v_call: TRBV10-3
cdr3_nt: TGTGCCATCAGTGAGCCGGGACAGTGGGGGAATGGCTACACCTTC
cdr3_aa: CAISEPGQWGNGYTF

j_call: TRBJ2-1
d_call: TRBD2
clone_size: .
v_call: TRBV5-1
cdr3_nt: TGCGCCAGCAGCCCCGTGGGCGGGGGGGCGCTAAATGAGCAGTTCTTC
cdr3_aa: CASSPVGGGALNEQFF

j_call: TRBJ1-4
d_call: .
clone_size: few
v_call: TRBV5-6
cdr3_nt: TGTGCCAGCAGCTTGGGAGGGCCAGACGAAAAACTGTTTTTT
cdr3_aa: CASSLGGPDEKLFF

j_call: TRBJ2-5
d_call: .
clone_size: few
v_call: TRBV7-2
cdr3_nt: TGTGCCAGCAGCTTGTCCGGGGAAGAAGAGACCCAGTACTTC
cdr3_aa: CASSLSGEEETQYF

j_call: TRBJ1-5
d_call: .
clone_size: .
v_call: TRBV6-1
cdr3_nt: TGTGCCAGCAGTGAGGGGAGTTGGAATCAGCCCCAGCATTTT
cdr3_aa: CASSEGSWNQPQHF

j_call: TRBJ2-3
d_call: TRBD2
clone_size: .
v_call: TRBV13
cdr3_nt: TGTGCCAGCAGCTTTTTCGAGCGGGGGGACACAGATACGCAGTATTTT
cdr3_aa: CASSFFERGDTDTQYF

j_call: TRBJ1-6
d_call: .
clone_size: .
v_call: TRBV6-1
cdr3_nt: TGTGCCAGCAACCAGGGAAATTCACCCCTCCACTTT
cdr3_aa: CASNQGNSPLHF

j_call: TRBJ1-3
d_call: .
clone_size: .
v_call: TRBV10-1
cdr3_nt: TGCGCCAGCAGTGCAGGGAATACTGGAAACACCATATATTTT
cdr3_aa: CASSAGNTGNTIYF

j_call: TRBJ2-4
d_call: .
clone_size: .
v_call: TRBV27
cdr3_nt: TGTGCCAGCAGGCACGGTAACATTCAGTACTTC
cdr3_aa: CASRHGNIQYF

j_call: TRBJ2-3
d_call: TRBD2
clone_size: .
v_call: TRBV5-1
cdr3_nt: TGCGCCAGCTGGGGGGGTGGCACAGATACGCAGTATTTT
cdr3_aa: CASWGGGTDTQYF

j_call: TRBJ1-4
d_call: .
clone_size: .
v_call: TRBV19
cdr3_nt: TGTGCCAGTAGAGACCGACAGGCAACTAATGAAAAACTGTTTTTT
cdr3_aa: CASRDRQATNEKLFF

j_call: TRBJ1-3
d_call: .
clone_size: .
v_call: TRBV5-6
cdr3_nt: TGTGCCAGCACCCACCCCAACAGGGGAAACACCATATATTTT
cdr3_aa: CASTHPNRGNTIYF

j_call: TRBJ1-1
d_call: TRBD1
clone_size: .
v_call: TRBV5-8
cdr3_nt: TGTGCCAGCAGCTGGGACAGGGTTTTTGAAGCTTTCTTT
cdr3_aa: CASSWDRVFEAFF

j_call: TRBJ2-7
d_call: TRBD1
clone_size: .
v_call: TRBV6-5
cdr3_nt: TGTGCCAGCAGGGGGACAGAAAGAAAGAACGAGCAGTACTTC
cdr3_aa: CASRGTERKNEQYF

j_call: TRBJ2-1
d_call: .
clone_size: .
v_call: TRBV6-6
cdr3_nt: TGTGCCAGCAGTTATATTTATGAGCAGTTCTTC
cdr3_aa: CASSYIYEQFF

j_call: TRBJ2-7
d_call: .
clone_size: .
v_call: TRBV11-2
cdr3_nt: TGTGCCAGCAGCTTAGATCGGGATGGGTACGAGCAGTACTTC
cdr3_aa: CASSLDRDGYEQYF

j_call: TRBJ2-1
d_call: TRBD1
clone_size: .
v_call: TRBV9
cdr3_nt: TGTGCCAGCAGCATTACAGGGGTTAACAATGAGCAGTTCTTC
cdr3_aa: CASSITGVNNEQFF

j_call: TRBJ1-1
d_call: .
clone_size: .
v_call: TRBV18
cdr3_nt: TGTGCCAGCTCCCCGAGACGACAGGTCCACACTGAAGCTTTCTTT
cdr3_aa: CASSPRRQVHTEAFF

j_call: TRBJ2-5
d_call: .
clone_size: .
v_call: TRBV6-5
cdr3_nt: TGTGCCAGCAGTTACTCGAGAGTGTGGGAGACCCAGTACTTC
cdr3_aa: CASSYSRVWETQYF

j_call: TRBJ2-3
d_call: .
clone_size: .
v_call: TRBV7-9
cdr3_nt: TGTGCCAGCAGCCAACTCCAGTCGGCGACTAGCACAGATACGCAGTATTTT
cdr3_aa: CASSQLQSATSTDTQYF

j_call: TRBJ1-4
d_call: .
clone_size: .
v_call: TRBV2
cdr3_nt: TGTGCCAGCGCCGGGGGACGGACTAATGAAAAACTGTTTTTT
cdr3_aa: CASAGGRTNEKLFF

j_call: TRBJ1-5
d_call: TRBD1
clone_size: .
v_call: TRBV18
cdr3_nt: TGTGCCAGCTCAGGTGACAGGGTCAATCAGCCCCAGCATTTT
cdr3_aa: CASSGDRVNQPQHF

j_call: TRBJ1-1
d_call: TRBD1
clone_size: .
v_call: TRBV9
cdr3_nt: TGTGCCAGCAGCCCCCCAAGTACAGGGGGTATCGACACTGAAGCTTTCTTT
cdr3_aa: CASSPPSTGGIDTEAFF

j_call: TRBJ2-5
d_call: TRBD1
clone_size: .
v_call: TRBV4-1
cdr3_nt: TGCGCCAGCAGCCAAGATCCACAGGGGCGAGAGACCCAGTACTTC
cdr3_aa: CASSQDPQGRETQYF

j_call: TRBJ1-5
d_call: .
clone_size: few
v_call: TRBV7-9
cdr3_nt: TGTGCCAGCAGCTTAGACAGGAAAACTGGGCCCCAGCATTTT
cdr3_aa: CASSLDRKTGPQHF

j_call: TRBJ2-7
d_call: TRBD1
clone_size: .
v_call: TRBV6-1
cdr3_nt: TGTGCCAGCAGTGTCCCGCACAGGGGTTTCTACGAGCAGTACTTC
cdr3_aa: CASSVPHRGFYEQYF

j_call: TRBJ1-5
d_call: .
clone_size: once
v_call: TRBV12-5
cdr3_nt: TGTGCTAGTGGTTGGGGGGGAGGGAGCAATCAGCCCCAGCATTTT
cdr3_aa: CASGWGGGSNQPQHF

j_call: TRBJ1-1
d_call: .
clone_size: .
v_call: TRBV7-9
cdr3_nt: TGTTCCGGACAAACGAACACTGAAGCTTTCTTT
cdr3_aa: CSGQTNTEAFF

j_call: TRBJ2-1
d_call: .
clone_size: .
v_call: TRBV4-2
cdr3_nt: TGTGCCAGCAGCCAAGAGAGGGCGACGGCCCTTAATGAGCAGTTCTTC
cdr3_aa: CASSQERATALNEQFF

j_call: TRBJ1-2
d_call: .
clone_size: .
v_call: TRBV7-9
cdr3_nt: TGTTCCAGCAGAACTTCTAACTATGGCTACACCTTC
cdr3_aa: CSSRTSNYGYTF